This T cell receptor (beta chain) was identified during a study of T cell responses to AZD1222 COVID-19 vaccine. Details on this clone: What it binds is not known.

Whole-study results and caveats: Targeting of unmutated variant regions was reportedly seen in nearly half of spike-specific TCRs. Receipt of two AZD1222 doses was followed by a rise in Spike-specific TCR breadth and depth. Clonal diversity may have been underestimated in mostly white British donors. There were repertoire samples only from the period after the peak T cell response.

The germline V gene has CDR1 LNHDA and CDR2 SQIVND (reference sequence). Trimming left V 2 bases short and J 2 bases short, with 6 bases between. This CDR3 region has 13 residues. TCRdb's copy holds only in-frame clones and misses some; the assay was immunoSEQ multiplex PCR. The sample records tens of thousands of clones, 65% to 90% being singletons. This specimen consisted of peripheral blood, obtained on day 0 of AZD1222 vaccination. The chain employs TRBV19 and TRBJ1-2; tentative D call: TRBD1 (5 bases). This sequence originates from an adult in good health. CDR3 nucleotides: TGTGCCAGTAGTATATCAGGGAACTATGGCTACACCTTC. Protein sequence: CASSISGNYGYTF.